The 23 T cell receptor beta chains below were found in one sample sequenced in a study of blood T cells in healthy people across ages. Combining a sample-barcoded 5' primer with a J-beta primer mix, a second PCR ran for about 7 to 11 cycles. Each CDR3 protein is one row after TCRdb ran MiXCR on the 5' RACE reads. The sample consists of approximately 2,000,000 distinct CDR3 sequences, more than 35% of them appearing once. The source material was blood. The source of these receptors is a human donor in good health.

The CDR3 DNA reads TGTGCCAGCAGTTCCCCTAAGACAGGCTACTATGGCTACACCTTC. Translated: CASSSPKTGYYGYTF. The chain is built from TRBV6-5 and TRBJ1-2; D may be TRBD1 (6 bases). The CDR3 totals 15 residues. V was pared by 4 bases and J by 3 bases, with 15 bases between. Germline V lookup: CDR1 MNHEY, CDR2 SVGAGI.

The rearrangement uses TRBV15 and TRBJ1-1; D is ambiguous. The CDR3 totals 14 residues. Looked up from germline, CDR1 is LNHNV and CDR2 is YYDKDF (reference sequence). Trimming took 1 base from V and 1 from J, leaving 7 bases between them. This CDR3 reads CATSRAPGNTEAFF. DNA for the CDR3: TGTGCCACCAGCAGAGCCCCCGGGAACACTGAAGCTTTCTTT.

The rearrangement joins TRBV20-1 to TRBJ2-7; D possibly corresponds to TRBD2 (7 bases). V was shortened by 7 bases and J by 2 bases, with 21 bases between the two germline ends. CDR3 length: 15 residues. Germline CDR1 reads DFQATT; CDR2 reads SNEGSKA (reference sequence). The CDR3 protein is CSVSRGGGGPYEQYF. The CDR3 nucleotides read TGCAGTGTTTCAAGGGGGGGCGGGGGCCCCTACGAGCAGTACTTC.

This clonotype came up a few times. The chain is built from TRBV20-1 and TRBJ1-5; no clear D gene. CDR3 length equals 14 residues. The ends were cut back, 3 bases at V and 3 bases at J, with 12 bases in the middle. Germline CDR1 is DFQATT and CDR2 is SNEGSKA (reference sequence). The CDR3 reads CSARGSAVNQPQHF. CDR3 sequence (DNA): TGCAGTGCTAGGGGGTCGGCCGTCAATCAGCCCCAGCATTTT.

The rearrangement links TRBV12-3 or TRBV12-4 to TRBJ2-1; D remains unclear. The CDR3 spans 11 residues. Trimming shortened V by 4 bases and J by 10 bases, and 8 bases separated the two germline ends. The CDR3 DNA follows: TGTGCCAGCAGTTGGGGTTACGAGCAGTTCTTC. This sequence encodes CASSWGYEQFF.

In this sample, this clonotype turned up a few times. The rearrangement joins TRBV5-6 to TRBJ2-4; 8 bases are a match to TRBD2. V trimming: 2 bases; J trimming: 10 bases; junction bases outside the gene matches: 11. Germline V gene lookup returns CDR1 SGHDT and CDR2 YYEEEE. The CDR3 runs to 15 residues. For the CDR3, the DNA is TGTGCCAGCAGCTTACCGGGACTCTCGGGAGGGATTCAGTACTTC. This sequence encodes CASSLPGLSGGIQYF.

This chain connects TRBV6-6 to TRBJ1-6; a weak D match, TRBD1 (5 bases). CDR3 length: 13 residues. Looked up from germline, CDR1 is MNHNY and CDR2 is SVGAGI (reference sequence). Trimming left V 6 bases short and J 7 bases short, with 10 bases between. As DNA, the CDR3 is TGTGCCAGCAGGAGAGGGGTAAATTCACCCCTCCACTTT. This encodes CASRRGVNSPLHF.

This clonotype showed up just a few times. V gene TRBV5-1 combines with J gene TRBJ2-1; D is unclear. Germline V lookup: CDR1 SGHRS, CDR2 YFSETQ. V was clipped by 0 bases and J by 4 bases, with 11 bases between them. There are 15 residues in the CDR3. In DNA, the CDR3 is TGCGCCAGCAGCTTGGAACACGGACCTTACAATGAGCAGTTCTTC. Amino acid sequence: CASSLEHGPYNEQFF.

The CDR3 DNA is TGTGCCACCAGCAGAGACGGTGGGATCGACCCTCAAACTAACTATGGCTACACCTTC. This codes for CATSRDGGIDPQTNYGYTF. The rearrangement uses TRBV15 and TRBJ1-2; D is unclear. Germline CDR1 is LNHNV and CDR2 is YYDKDF (reference sequence). The CDR3 covers 19 residues. V was pared by 0 bases and J by 0 bases, with 20 bases between.

The sample holds a few counts of this clonotype. J is TRBJ2-3 and V is TRBV4-3; D may be TRBD1 (6 bases). V was pared by 6 bases and J by 2 bases, with 9 bases between. Germline loops: CDR1 LGHNA, CDR2 YSLEER. The CDR3 contains 13 residues. CDR3 sequence reads: CASRGANTDTQYF. DNA for the CDR3: TGCGCCAGCAGGGGGGCAAACACAGATACGCAGTATTTT.

The chain recombines TRBV4-2 with TRBJ2-5; either TRBD1 or TRBD2 may fit D (5 bases each). Trimming cost V 4 bases and J 1 base, with 13 bases left between them. CDR3 length equals 15 residues. Germline assignment: CDR1 LGHNA and CDR2 YNFKEQ. The CDR3 bases are TGTGCCAGCAGCCGTATAGCTGGGGGCCAAGAGACCCAGTACTTC. It is translated as CASSRIAGGQETQYF.

The sample holds one count of this clonotype. An end of the junction differs from the germline gene, which may be a read error. CDR3 amino acids: CASSERHSYEQYF. In DNA, the CDR3 is TGTGCTAGCAGTGAACGACATTCCTACGAGCAGTACTTC. The chain joins TRBV6-1 to TRBJ2-7; D is ambiguous. The germline V gene has CDR1 MNHNS and CDR2 SASEGT. The CDR3 extends over 13 amino acids.

The V and J genes are TRBV27 and TRBJ2-3, with D maybe TRBD2 (7 bases). The V end lost 4 bases, the J end lost 2 bases, and 31 bases lay between the germline ends. The V gene's germline CDR1 is MNHEY and CDR2 SMNVEV (reference sequence). The CDR3 runs to 21 residues. CDR3 loop: CASSSSAPRGGFRDYTDTQYF. For the CDR3, the DNA is TGTGCCAGCAGTTCCTCTGCCCCGAGGGGGGGATTCCGCGATTACACAGATACGCAGTATTTT.

CDR3 loop: CASGVAGKGVYEQFF. The CDR3 region has the DNA TGTGCCAGCGGGGTAGCGGGGAAGGGGGTGTATGAGCAGTTCTTC. This chain connects TRBV28 to TRBJ2-1; TRBD2 agrees at 8 bases. V dropped 8 bases and J dropped 8; count of bases not matched to a gene: 14. Germline CDR1 reads MDHEN; CDR2 reads SYDVKM. This CDR3 spans 15 amino acids.

The rearrangement links TRBV5-1 to TRBJ2-5, with TRBD2 matching 10 bases. The CDR3 is 16 residues long. CDR1 SGHRS and CDR2 YFSETQ come from the germline V gene. V lost 6 bases to trimming and J lost 11 bases; unmatched junction nucleotides: 19. CDR3 nucleotide sequence: TGCGCCAGCACCCCTTCGGGGAAGACAGCGGGAGGGGAGCAGTACTTC. This encodes CASTPSGKTAGGEQYF.

This clonotype was seen only a few times. For the CDR3, the DNA is TGTGCCAGCAGCTTAGCGGGGACAGGAGGTGGGCAGTTCTTC. Its protein product is CASSLAGTGGGQFF. The chain couples TRBV7-8 to TRBJ2-1, with TRBD1 matching 8 bases. Germline CDR1 SGHVS, CDR2 FQNEAQ. Trimming removed 0 bases from V and 12 bases from J; junction bases left unmatched: 7. The CDR3 has 14 residues.

The chain is built from TRBV7-9 and TRBJ2-7; D call uncertain. The CDR3 length is 16 residues. Germline CDR1 is SEHNR and CDR2 is FQNEAQ (reference sequence). V was pared by 5 bases and J by 4 bases, with 21 bases between. For the CDR3, the DNA is TGTGCCAGCAGCCCAATTGCAGGAAAAGCATATTACGAGCAGTACTTC. It specifies CASSPIAGKAYYEQYF.

Many counts were recorded for this clonotype. The chain joins TRBV7-2 to TRBJ1-2, with unresolved D. Germline V lookup: CDR1 SGHTA, CDR2 FQGNSA. This CDR3 is 11 amino acids long. V was clipped by 6 bases and J by 5 bases, with 7 bases between them. The CDR3 reads CASSLLYGYTF. CDR3 coding DNA: TGTGCCAGCAGTTTATTATATGGCTACACCTTC. The variable domain in full, completed from reference TRBV7-2 and TRBJ1-2, reads GAGVSQSPSNKVTEKGKDVELRCDPISGHTALYWYRQSLGQGLEFLIYFQGNSAPDKSGLPSDRFSAERTGGSVSTLTIQRTQQEDSAVYLCASSLLYGYTFGSGTRLTVV.

This chain links TRBV2 with TRBJ1-2; D is unclear. Germline CDR1 reads SNHLY; CDR2 reads FYNNEI. This CDR3 comprises 11 residues. V was shortened by 8 bases and J by 4 bases, with 8 bases between the two germline ends. Written as DNA, the CDR3 is TGTGCCAGCGGGCAGTCCTATGGCTACACCTTC. This sequence encodes CASGQSYGYTF.

This clonotype was observed a few times. The chain combines TRBV4-1 with TRBJ2-7; D gene ambiguous. CDR1 is MGHRA and CDR2 is YSYEKL in the germline V gene. CDR3 length: 13 residues. V was pared by 1 base and J by 7 bases, with 11 bases between. The CDR3 DNA follows: TGCGCCAGCAGCCAAGGGGTCCCCGGAGAGCAGTACTTC. Amino acid sequence: CASSQGVPGEQYF.

The rearrangement joins TRBV4-3 to TRBJ2-3, with 9 bases aligning to TRBD2. J was trimmed by 4 bases and V by 1 base; bases with no gene match: 6. Germline V gene lookup returns CDR1 LGHNA and CDR2 YSLEER. The CDR3 spans 16 residues. DNA for the CDR3: TGCGCCAGCAGCCAAGGGGCTAGCGGGGTCGCAGATACGCAGTATTTT. Translation: CASSQGASGVADTQYF.

The chain employs TRBV7-9 and TRBJ1-2, with D hard to call. Germline V gene data show CDR1 as SEHNR and CDR2 as FQNEAQ (reference sequence). The CDR3 contains 14 residues. Between the trimmed V and J ends, which lost 2 bases and 4 bases, there was a span of 11 bases. The CDR3 DNA is TGTGCCAGCAGCTTAAACCAGGACGGCTATGGCTACACCTTC. Amino acids: CASSLNQDGYGYTF.

This sequence joins TRBV6-4 and TRBJ2-7; maybe TRBD1 (5 bases). The CDR3 is 15 amino acids. Trimming pared 4 bases from V and 4 bases from J, leaving 17 bases between. Germline values: CDR1 MRHNA, CDR2 SNTAGT. The CDR3 DNA reads TGTGCCAGCAGTGTTAAGCAGGGAATCCCATACGAGCAGTACTTC. Its protein product is CASSVKQGIPYEQYF.